This T cell receptor beta chain was sequenced for a study of blood T cells in healthy people across ages. This clonotype was counted many times. It was with a sample-barcoded 5' primer and a J-beta primer mix that a second PCR of roughly 7 to 12 cycles was run. TCRdb independently ran MiXCR on the 5' RACE reads; one entry per CDR3 protein. The table includes about 720,000 distinct CDR3 sequences, around 25% detected once. The length of the CDR3 is 15 residues. The same specimen was also included in a second study, on T cells of mothers and their children. Per that study: Donors were a few healthy Caucasian mothers and their six children. Within related and unrelated pairs, thymic selection shapes TCR recombination output in a similar way.

Source material: blood. V is TRBV21-1 and J is TRBJ2-5; the table assigns TRBD1, which was not confirmed against the DNA. TRBV21-1 is termed a pseudogene. This receptor was obtained from a boy younger than 18 in good health. The CDR3 spells CASSKADRSGGTQYF. The CDR3 DNA reads TGTGCCAGCAGCAAAGCTGACAGGAGCGGGGGGACCCAGTACTTC.